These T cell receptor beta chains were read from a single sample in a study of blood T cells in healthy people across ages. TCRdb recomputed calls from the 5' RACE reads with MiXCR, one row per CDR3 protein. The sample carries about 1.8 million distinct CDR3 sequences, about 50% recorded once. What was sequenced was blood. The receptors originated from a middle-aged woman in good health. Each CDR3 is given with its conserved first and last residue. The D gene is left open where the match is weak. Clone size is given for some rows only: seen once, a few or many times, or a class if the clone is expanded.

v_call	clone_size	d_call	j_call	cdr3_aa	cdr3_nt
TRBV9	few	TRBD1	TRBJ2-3	CASSLGQSGAQYF	TGTGCCAGCAGCTTGGGACAGTCAGGCGCGCAGTATTTT
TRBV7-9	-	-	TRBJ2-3	CASSLTGQADTQYF	TGTGCCAGCAGCTTAACAGGGCAGGCAGATACGCAGTATTTT
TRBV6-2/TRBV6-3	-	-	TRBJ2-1	CASSYWAGPRPGEQFF	TGTGCCAGCAGTTACTGGGCGGGCCCGCGGCCTGGTGAGCAGTTCTTC
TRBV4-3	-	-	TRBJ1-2	CASSQGLNPVIYGYTF	TGCGCCAGCAGCCAAGGTCTGAATCCGGTCATCTATGGCTACACCTTC
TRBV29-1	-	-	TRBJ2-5	CSVSFRWGVLQETQYF	TGCAGCGTATCCTTCCGGTGGGGGGTACTCCAAGAGACCCAGTACTTC
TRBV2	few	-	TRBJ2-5	CASSEAPGHARLTPADNEETQYF	TGTGCCAGCAGTGAAGCGCCCGGGCACGCTCGACTAACGCCGGCAGATAACGAAGAGACCCAGTACTTC
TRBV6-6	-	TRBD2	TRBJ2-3	CASRNSGGATDTQYF	TGTGCCAGCAGGAATAGCGGGGGGGCCACGGATACGCAGTATTTT
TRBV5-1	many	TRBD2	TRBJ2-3	CASSLGTSIDTQYF	TGCGCCAGCAGCCTTGGGACTAGCATAGATACGCAGTATTTT
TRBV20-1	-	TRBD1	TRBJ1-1	CSARHRGGTEAFF	TGCAGTGCAAGACACAGGGGCGGCACTGAAGCTTTCTTT
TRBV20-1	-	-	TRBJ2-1	CSAFSGSSYNEQFF	TGCAGTGCTTTCAGCGGCAGCTCCTACAATGAGCAGTTCTTC
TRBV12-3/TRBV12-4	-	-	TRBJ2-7	CASSLGTFSYEQYF	TGTGCCAGCAGTTTGGGGACTTTCTCCTACGAGCAGTACTTC
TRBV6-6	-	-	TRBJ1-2	CASVPGMGYGYTF	TGTGCCAGCGTTCCAGGGATGGGCTATGGCTACACCTTC
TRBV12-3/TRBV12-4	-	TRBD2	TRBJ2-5	CASSFASGARETQYF	TGTGCCAGCAGTTTCGCTAGCGGGGCGAGGGAGACCCAGTACTTC
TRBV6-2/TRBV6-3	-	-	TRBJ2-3	CASRNHRVRDTQYF	TGTGCCAGCAGAAACCACAGGGTACGAGATACGCAGTATTTT
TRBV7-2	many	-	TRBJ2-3	CASSGTRTDTQYF	TGTGCCAGCAGCGGCACGCGCACAGATACGCAGTATTTT
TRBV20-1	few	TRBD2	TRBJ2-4	CSANMAGVGNIQYF	TGCAGTGCTAACATGGCGGGGGTGGGAAACATTCAGTACTTC
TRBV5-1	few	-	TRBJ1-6	CASTLNQGSNSPLHF	TGCGCCAGCACCCTCAACCAGGGTTCCAATTCACCCCTCCACTTT
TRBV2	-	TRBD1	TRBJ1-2	CASSKQGSTNYGYTF	TGTGCCAGCAGTAAACAGGGGAGCACTAACTATGGCTACACCTTC
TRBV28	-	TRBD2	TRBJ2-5	CASAGLARANEQYF	TGTGCCAGCGCCGGACTAGCGAGGGCTAATGAGCAGTACTTC
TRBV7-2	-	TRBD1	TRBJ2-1	CASSSSRDSVYEQFF	TGTGCCAGCAGCTCCAGCCGGGACAGCGTCTATGAGCAGTTCTTC
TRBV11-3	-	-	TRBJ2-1	CASSAGNNYNEQFF	TGTGCCAGCAGCGCGGGGAATAACTACAATGAGCAGTTCTTC
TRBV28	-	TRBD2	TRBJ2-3	CASSSPPPGGRGDTQYF	TGTGCCAGCAGTTCCCCTCCTCCGGGGGGGCGCGGAGATACGCAGTATTTT
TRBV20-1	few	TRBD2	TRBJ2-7	CSARDRGAGGTYEQYF	TGCAGTGCTAGAGATCGGGGAGCGGGGGGAACCTACGAGCAGTACTTC
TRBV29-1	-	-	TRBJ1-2	CSVRGQWEYGYTF	TGCAGCGTTCGAGGGCAGTGGGAATATGGCTACACCTTC
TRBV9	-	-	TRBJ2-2	CASSVALGAANTGELFF	TGTGCCAGCAGCGTAGCTCTAGGGGCCGCGAACACCGGGGAGCTGTTTTTT
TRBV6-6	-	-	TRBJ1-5	CASSYVGMDNQPQHF	TGTGCCAGCAGTTACGTGGGGATGGACAATCAGCCCCAGCATTTT
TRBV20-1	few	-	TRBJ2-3	CSARDGVNPSTDTQYF	TGCAGTGCTAGAGATGGGGTTAACCCTAGCACAGATACGCAGTATTTT
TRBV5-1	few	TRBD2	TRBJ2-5	CASFSGGVQETQYF	TGCGCCAGCTTTAGCGGGGGGGTTCAAGAGACCCAGTACTTC
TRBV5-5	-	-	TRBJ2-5	CASSLQGMERETQYF	TGTGCCAGCAGCTTGCAGGGGATGGAGAGAGAGACCCAGTACTTC
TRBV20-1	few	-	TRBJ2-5	CSASAAQETQYF	TGCAGTGCTAGCGCAGCTCAAGAGACCCAGTACTTC
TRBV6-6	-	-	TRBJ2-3	CASSYSGGEADTQYF	TGTGCCAGCAGTTACTCGGGGGGCGAGGCAGATACGCAGTATTTT
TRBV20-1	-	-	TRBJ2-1	CSATTDYNEQFF	TGCAGTGCCACCACCGACTACAATGAGCAGTTCTTC
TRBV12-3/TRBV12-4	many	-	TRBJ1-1	CASSPSRHRENTEAFF	TGTGCCAGCAGCCCAAGTCGTCACAGGGAGAACACTGAAGCTTTCTTT
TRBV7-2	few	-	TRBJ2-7	CASSLQGGGSYEQYF	TGTGCCAGCAGCCTACAGGGTGGGGGATCCTACGAGCAGTACTTC
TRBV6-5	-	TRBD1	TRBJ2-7	CASSWAGGGYEQYF	TGTGCCAGCAGTTGGGCAGGGGGCGGCTACGAGCAGTACTTC